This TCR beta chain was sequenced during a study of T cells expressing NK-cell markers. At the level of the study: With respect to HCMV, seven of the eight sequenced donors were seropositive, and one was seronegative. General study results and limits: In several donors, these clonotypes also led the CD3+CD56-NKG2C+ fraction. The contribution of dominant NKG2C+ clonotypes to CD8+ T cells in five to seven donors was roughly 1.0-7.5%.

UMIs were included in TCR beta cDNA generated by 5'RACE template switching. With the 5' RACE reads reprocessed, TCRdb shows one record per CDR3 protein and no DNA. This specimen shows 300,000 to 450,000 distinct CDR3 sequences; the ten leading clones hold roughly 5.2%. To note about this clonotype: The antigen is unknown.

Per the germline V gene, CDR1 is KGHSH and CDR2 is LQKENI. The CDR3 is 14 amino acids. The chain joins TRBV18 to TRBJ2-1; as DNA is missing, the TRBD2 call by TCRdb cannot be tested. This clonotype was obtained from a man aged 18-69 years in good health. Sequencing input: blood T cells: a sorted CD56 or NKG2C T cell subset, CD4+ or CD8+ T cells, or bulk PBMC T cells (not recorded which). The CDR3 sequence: CASSPSARQFEQFF.